This passage covers 8 T cell receptor beta chains from one sample sequenced in a study of blood T cell repertoires in COVID-19. The repertoire was sequenced with immunoSEQ multiplex PCR; TCRdb's copy has only in-frame clones and lacks some. The data hold about 170,000 clones, with about four fifths observed a single time. The sample taken for sequencing was peripheral blood. These TCRs come from a human donor with acute or convalescent COVID-19. The donor label of this sample is uncertain.

This clone showed up just once. This same CDR3 is encoded by further DNA sequences in the sample. The chain uses TRBV18 and TRBJ1-3; the match to TRBD1 covers 7 bases. V lost 3 bases to trimming and J lost 4 bases; unmatched junction nucleotides: 3. Germline CDR1 KGHSH, CDR2 LQKENI. The CDR3 sequence is 14 residues long. In DNA form, the CDR3 reads TGTGCCAGCTCACCGCAGGACAGGGGAAACACCATATATTTT. Protein: CASSPQDRGNTIYF.

The V call is TRBV30, the J call TRBJ1-3; TRBD1 is a possible D gene (5 bases). Germline V gene data show CDR1 as GTSNPN and CDR2 as SVGIG (reference sequence). V shed 5 bases and J shed 1 base, with 9 bases lying between them. The CDR3 totals 13 residues. DNA for the CDR3: TGTGCCTGGGACGCAGGGTCTGGAAACACCATATATTTT. Encoded protein: CAWDAGSGNTIYF.

The CDR3 DNA reads TGTGCCAGCAGGTCAGGGGGGCCCCGGGGTGAGCAGTTCTTC. Protein sequence: CASRSGGPRGEQFF. The rearrangement joins TRBV28 to TRBJ2-1, with a weak D call TRBD1 (7 bases). Trimming took 6 bases from V and 9 from J, leaving 18 bases between them. There are 14 residues in the CDR3. Germline V gene data show CDR1 as MDHEN and CDR2 as SYDVKM.

The gene calls are TRBV3-1 (or the pseudogene TRBV3-2) and TRBJ2-2, with 7 bases matching TRBD2. From germline, CDR1 is LGHDT and CDR2 YNNKEL (reference sequence). The junction had 4 bases not matched to a gene; V was cut back by 8 bases and J by 4 bases. The CDR3 is 13 residues long. CDR3 amino acids: CASVPGGTGELFF. DNA of the CDR3: TGTGCCAGCGTTCCGGGGGGCACCGGGGAGCTGTTTTTT.

This chain joins TRBV2 and TRBJ2-7; D is possibly TRBD2 (5 bases). This CDR3 is built from 15 residues. CDR1 and CDR2 from the germline V gene are SNHLY and FYNNEI. V was cut by 7 bases and J by 0 bases, with 16 bases left in between. The CDR3 protein is CASIDPFGNSYEQYF. In nucleotides, the CDR3 is TGTGCCAGCATAGACCCCTTCGGGAACTCCTACGAGCAGTACTTC.

The genes are TRBV29-1 and TRBJ1-3; D remains unclear. Germline loops: CDR1 SQVTM, CDR2 ANQGSEA. V was clipped by 6 bases and J by 2 bases, with 14 bases between them. The CDR3 has 14 residues. The CDR3 DNA sequence: TGCAGCGTGCGGGGTTACGGCCCTGGAAACACCATATATTTT. Translating gives CSVRGYGPGNTIYF.

The rearrangement uses TRBV5-1 and TRBJ1-4; D remains unclear. The V gene's germline CDR1 is SGHRS and CDR2 YFSETQ. This CDR3 region has 14 residues. Trimming took off 0 bases at V and 1 base at J, with 4 bases between the two ends. This CDR3 is CASSLDRTNEKLFF. The CDR3 bases are TGCGCCAGCAGCTTGGATAGAACTAATGAAAAACTGTTTTTT.

The chain carries TRBV18 and TRBJ2-7; unclear D gene. The CDR3 is 11 amino acids. The germline V and J ends were trimmed by 3 bases and 2 bases, with 2 bases remaining between them. Germline V lookup: CDR1 KGHSH, CDR2 LQKENI. Written as DNA, the CDR3 is TGTGCCAGCTCACCCGCCTACGAGCAGTACTTC. Its protein product is CASSPAYEQYF.